This TCR beta chain was captured by sequencing in a study of response to subunit inactivated influenza vaccine. Study findings and constraints: After each seasonal influenza vaccination, few new T cells are recruited, the authors suggested.

In this sample, this clonotype turned up many times. Its target is not known. Relative to the germline gene, one junction end is altered; a read error may explain this. TCRdb passed the RT-PCR reads through MiXCR, listing each CDR3 protein once. The sample has 500,000 to 650,000 distinct CDR3 sequences, around 8% seen once. Germline values: CDR1 MNHEY, CDR2 SMNVEV (reference sequence). There are 15 residues in the CDR3. The sample consisted of PBMCs from blood, taken less than 30 months after vaccination. V is TRBV27 and J is TRBJ2-1; 9 nucleotides agree with TRBD2. This TCR derives from a man aged 50 to 75 who received an inactivated influenza vaccine. CDR3 DNA: TGTGCCAGCAGTTACCGTAGCGGGAGATACAGTGAGCAGTTCTTC. Translated, it gives CASSYRSGRYSEQFF.